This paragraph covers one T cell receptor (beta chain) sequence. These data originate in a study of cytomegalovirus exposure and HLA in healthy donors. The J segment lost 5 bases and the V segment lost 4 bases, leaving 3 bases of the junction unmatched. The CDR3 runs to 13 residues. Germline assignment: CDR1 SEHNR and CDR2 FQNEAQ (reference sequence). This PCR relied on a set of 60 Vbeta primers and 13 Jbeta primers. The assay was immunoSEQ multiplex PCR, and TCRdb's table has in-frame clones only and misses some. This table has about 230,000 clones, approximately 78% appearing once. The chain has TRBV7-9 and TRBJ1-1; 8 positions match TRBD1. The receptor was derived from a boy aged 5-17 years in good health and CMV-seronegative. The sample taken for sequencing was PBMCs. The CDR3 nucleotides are TGTGCCAGCAGCTACGACAGGGGTACTGAAGCTTTCTTT. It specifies CASSYDRGTEAFF. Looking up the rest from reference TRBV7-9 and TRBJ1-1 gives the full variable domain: DTGVSQNPRHKITKRGQNVTFRCDPISEHNRLYWYRQTLGQGPEFLTYFQNEAQLEKSRLLSDRFSAERPKGSFSTLEIQRTEQGDSAMYLCASSYDRGTEAFFGQGTRLTVV.